This T cell receptor beta chain was obtained from a study of T-cell memory formation after mild COVID-19. Between the trimmed V and J ends, which lost 1 base and 1 base, there was a span of 11 bases. CDR1 and CDR2 (germline): DFQATT, SNEGSKA (reference sequence). This CDR3 is 15 amino acids long. Each CDR3 protein is one row after TCRdb ran MiXCR on the 5' RACE reads. The table has 95,000 to 120,000 distinct CDR3 sequences, 20% to 25% seen once. The chain is built from TRBV20-1 and TRBJ2-4, with D maybe TRBD2 (5 bases). Sequencing used PBMCs or a T cell subset sorted from them (not recorded which). This receptor was identified in a man younger than 35 who had mild COVID-19 (a few samples of this study predate the infection). Cell type and time point are not known. The DNA of the CDR3 is TGCAGTGCTAGAGGCCGGGGAGACGCCAAAAACATTCAGTACTTC. This translates into CSARGRGDAKNIQYF.